The 26 T cell receptor beta chains below all came from one sample that was sequenced in a study of blood T cell repertoires in COVID-19. Some clones are missing from TCRdb's copy, which holds only in-frame ones; the method was immunoSEQ multiplex PCR. The sample lists 97,000 or so clones, around 90% seen once, with more than 4.5% in the top ten. What was sequenced was peripheral blood. These receptors originate from a woman between 45 and 65 years old with COVID-19, enrolled during active disease.

The chain joins TRBV9 to TRBJ2-1, with 9 bases aligning to TRBD1. The germline V gene has CDR1 SGDLS and CDR2 YYNGEE. J lost 6 bases, V lost 2 bases, and 6 bases had no gene match. CDR3 length: 15 residues. As DNA, the CDR3 is TGTGCCAGCAGCGTGGGACAGGGAAGGCCCAATGAGCAGTTCTTC. It specifies CASSVGQGRPNEQFF.

The chain recombines TRBV12-3 or TRBV12-4 with TRBJ1-1; the D is unclear. The CDR3 totals 13 residues. With 8 bases removed from V and 3 bases from J, the gap between germline ends came to 13 bases. The CDR3 nucleotides are TGTGCCAGCGGACTCTTTGAGGACACTGAAGCTTTCTTT. Translating gives CASGLFEDTEAFF.

V gene TRBV6-5 combines with J gene TRBJ1-6, with 7 bases matching TRBD1. The germline CDR1 and CDR2 sequences are MNHEY and SVGAGI. The ends lost 0 bases at V and 7 bases at J; junction bases unmatched: 3. The CDR3 length is 15 residues. The CDR3: CASSYSGGRNSPLHF. For the CDR3, the DNA is TGTGCCAGCAGTTACTCAGGGGGCAGGAATTCACCCCTCCACTTT.

This CDR3 reads CASSAPSSGNFYEQYF. The CDR3 DNA follows: TGTGCCAGCAGCGCCCCCTCATCGGGGAATTTTTACGAGCAGTACTTC. The chain is built from TRBV9 and TRBJ2-7; tentatively, D is TRBD2 (5 bases). The CDR3 is made up of 16 amino acids. V lost 3 bases to trimming and J lost 4 bases, with 20 bases between them. Germline V gene lookup returns CDR1 SGDLS and CDR2 YYNGEE.

This clone was counted a single time. The rearrangement links TRBV19 to TRBJ2-7; possible D gene TRBD2, 7 bases. The V and J ends lost 10 bases and 0 bases respectively, with 16 bases between them. The CDR3 is made up of 14 amino acids. Germline CDR1 and CDR2: LNHDA and SQIVND (reference sequence). CDR3 sequence reads: CATTRGPNSYEQYF. CDR3 DNA sequence: TGTGCCACGACGCGGGGGCCTAACTCCTACGAGCAGTACTTC. Drawing the rest from reference TRBV19 and TRBJ2-7, the complete variable domain is DGGITQSPKYLFRKEGQNVTLSCEQNLNHDAMYWYRQDPGQGLRLIYYSQIVNDFQKGDIAEGYSVSREKKESFPLTVTSAQKNPTAFYLCATTRGPNSYEQYFGPGTRLTVT.

The chain couples TRBV10-2 to TRBJ2-2, with 8 bases fitting TRBD2. The CDR3 is 13 amino acids. The germline V gene encodes CDR1 WSHSY and CDR2 SAAADI. Trimming cost V 3 bases and J 11 bases; bases outside gene matches: 5. The CDR3 sequence: CASSDSGLVELFF. The CDR3 DNA reads as TGCGCCAGCAGTGATTCGGGACTAGTAGAGCTGTTTTTT.

This chain connects TRBV5-1 to TRBJ2-5, with D perhaps TRBD1 (7 bases). The V end was cut by 3 bases, the J end by 5 bases, with 14 bases between. This CDR3 region has 14 residues. CDR1 and CDR2 from the germline V gene are SGHRS and YFSETQ. The CDR3 here is CASSYDRDWETQYF. DNA of the CDR3: TGCGCCAGCAGCTACGACAGGGACTGGGAGACCCAGTACTTC.

This rearrangement joins TRBV7-2 to TRBJ2-5; TRBD1 matches at 10 bases. CDR1 and CDR2 (germline): SGHTA, FQGNSA. This CDR3 has 16 amino acids. The V segment lost 1 base and the J segment 0 bases; nucleotides outside the gene matches: 2. The CDR3 here is CASSLGDRGYQETQYF. For the CDR3, the DNA is TGTGCCAGCAGCTTAGGGGACAGGGGTTACCAAGAGACCCAGTACTTC.

The chain is built from TRBV29-1 and TRBJ1-1; D ambiguous. Trimming stripped 4 bases from V and 0 bases from J, with 9 bases between. The CDR3 has 13 amino acids. Germline-derived CDR1 and CDR2 are SQVTM and ANQGSEA. The CDR3 spells CSVVRRMNTEAFF. CDR3 sequence (DNA): TGCAGCGTTGTCCGGAGAATGAACACTGAAGCTTTCTTT.

The gene calls are TRBV14 and TRBJ2-3, with 14 bases aligning to TRBD2. This CDR3 spans 15 amino acids. Germline CDR1 SGHDN, CDR2 FVKESK. J gave up 3 bases and V 4 bases, and 0 bases lay outside the gene matches. The CDR3 region has the DNA TGTGCCAGCAGCCGGACTAGCGGGGGGACAGATACGCAGTATTTT. Protein sequence: CASSRTSGGTDTQYF.

The chain is built from TRBV6-1 and TRBJ2-2; D is possibly TRBD2 (7 bases). CDR3 length: 15 amino acids. V lost 2 bases to trimming and J lost 5 bases, with 12 bases between them. CDR1 and CDR2 from the germline V gene are MNHNS and SASEGT. DNA of the CDR3: TGTGCCAGCAGTGAAAGGGGGGGCAAGACCGGGGAGCTGTTTTTT. This gives the protein CASSERGGKTGELFF.

The V call is TRBV6-5, the J call TRBJ2-3; the match to TRBD1 covers 10 bases. Germline V CDR1 and CDR2: MNHEY, SVGAGI. V shed 9 bases, J shed 2 bases, and the junction held 8 bases outside the gene matches. The CDR3 runs 15 residues. CDR3 loop: CASSGTGEFTDTQYF. CDR3 DNA: TGTGCCAGTTCCGGGACAGGGGAATTCACAGATACGCAGTATTTT.

The chain carries TRBV11-3 and TRBJ2-1; possible D gene TRBD1, 6 bases. Germline CDR1 and CDR2: SGHNT and YENEEA. The V end was cut by 4 bases, the J end by 7 bases, with 11 bases between. The CDR3 has 13 residues. The CDR3 DNA is TGTGCCAGCAGCTCAAGAGGGGGAAATGAGCAGTTCTTC. Its translation: CASSSRGGNEQFF.

The rearrangement uses TRBV6-1 and TRBJ1-6; 10 bases fit TRBD1. J lost 8 bases, V lost 2 bases, and 6 bases had no gene match. The CDR3 is 16 residues long. Germline CDR1 MNHNS, CDR2 SASEGT. The CDR3 sequence: CASSEPSGTGDSPLHF. CDR3 coding DNA: TGTGCCAGCAGTGAACCTTCCGGGACAGGGGATTCACCCCTCCACTTT.

The V call is TRBV7-6, the J call TRBJ2-7, with D possibly TRBD2 on 7 matching bases. This CDR3 has 17 residues. V was trimmed by 2 bases and J by 6 bases, leaving 23 bases between them. CDR1 is SGHVS and CDR2 is FNYEAQ in the germline V gene. The CDR3 here is CASSLRGGTPPVLEQYF. DNA for the CDR3: TGTGCCAGCAGCTTAAGGGGAGGGACACCTCCGGTCCTCGAGCAGTACTTC.

The J gene is TRBJ2-5, the V gene TRBV7-8; D may be TRBD2 (5 bases). V was clipped by 2 bases and J by 0 bases, with 13 bases between them. CDR1 and CDR2 (germline): SGHVS, FQNEAQ. The CDR3 consists of 16 residues. Written as DNA, the CDR3 is TGTGCCAGCAGCTTAATGTCGGGGTCGTACCAAGAGACCCAGTACTTC. It translates to CASSLMSGSYQETQYF.

CDR3 in DNA: TGTGCCAGCAGCCAAGATCGCAAGCTCGAGCAGTACTTC. Translation: CASSQDRKLEQYF. The chain recombines TRBV3-1 (or the pseudogene TRBV3-2) with TRBJ2-7, with unresolved D. In germline, CDR1 is LGHDT, CDR2 YNNKEL (reference sequence). The CDR3 is made up of 13 amino acids. The ends were cut back, 0 bases at V and 6 bases at J, with 9 bases in the middle.

The chain links TRBV2 to TRBJ2-1, with D hard to call. Germline CDR1 and CDR2: SNHLY and FYNNEI. CDR3 length equals 12 residues. Trimming pared 3 bases from V and 9 bases from J, leaving 9 bases between. The chain's CDR3 is CASSDKTGEQFF. CDR3 nucleotide sequence: TGTGCCAGCAGTGACAAAACCGGTGAGCAGTTCTTC.

V is TRBV5-1 and J is TRBJ1-4; 9 nucleotides agree with TRBD1. Trimming took 3 bases from V and 10 from J; bases not matched to a gene: 7. Germline V gene data show CDR1 as SGHRS and CDR2 as YFSETQ. CDR3 size: 14 residues. CDR3 region: CASSSGTGQSKLFF. DNA of the CDR3: TGCGCCAGCAGCTCCGGGACAGGGCAATCAAAACTGTTTTTT.

This chain uses TRBV7-9 with TRBJ1-1, with 7 positions matching TRBD1. The CDR3 consists of 14 residues. Germline CDR1 is SEHNR and CDR2 is FQNEAQ (reference sequence). Losses at the gene ends were 6 bases for V and 3 bases for J; bases not matched to a gene: 7. CDR3 nucleotides: TGTGCCAGCAGTACGGACAGGTCGGACACTGAAGCTTTCTTT. This translates into CASSTDRSDTEAFF.

This chain joins TRBV5-6 and TRBJ2-1; the D gene is possibly TRBD2 (5 bases). This CDR3 contains 14 residues. Trimming left V 4 bases short and J 9 bases short, with 17 bases between. Per the germline V gene, CDR1 is SGHDT and CDR2 is YYEEEE. The CDR3 loop reads CASSLRYTRGEQFF. The DNA for the CDR3 is TGTGCCAGCAGCCTCCGATATACTAGAGGTGAGCAGTTCTTC.

V gene TRBV4-1 combines with J gene TRBJ1-1; unclear D gene. V lost 3 bases, J lost 3 bases, and 14 bases lay in between. CDR3 size: 15 residues. Germline V gives CDR1 MGHRA, CDR2 YSYEKL. The DNA of the CDR3 is TGCGCCAGCAGCCACATCAGGAACGGGGACACTGAAGCTTTCTTT. Its translation is CASSHIRNGDTEAFF.

This sequence joins TRBV29-1 and TRBJ2-1; D might be TRBD1 (6 bases). The germline V gene has CDR1 SQVTM and CDR2 ANQGSEA. This CDR3 contains 13 residues. V lost 6 bases and J 3 bases, leaving 12 bases between the germline ends. CDR3 residues: CSVTGHVYNEQFF. CDR3 DNA: TGCAGCGTAACGGGACATGTCTACAATGAGCAGTTCTTC.

V usage is TRBV11-2 and J usage is TRBJ1-5; 7 bases fit TRBD1. Germline loops: CDR1 SGHAT, CDR2 FQNNGV. After removal of 0 bases from V and 3 bases from J, the junction contained 5 bases not matched to a gene. This CDR3 is built from 16 residues. CDR3 coding DNA: TGTGCCAGCAGCTTAGATTCAGGACAGGCCAATCAGCCCCAGCATTTT. This gives the protein CASSLDSGQANQPQHF.

The genes are TRBV7-9 and TRBJ1-1; TRBD1 agrees at 8 bases. V lost 4 bases and J lost 1; bases outside the gene matches: 5. CDR1 and CDR2 (germline): SEHNR, FQNEAQ (reference sequence). There are 15 residues in the CDR3. CDR3 sequence: CASSSRGTGNTEAFF. The CDR3 nucleotides read TGTGCCAGCAGCTCCCGGGGGACAGGGAACACTGAAGCTTTCTTT.

The chain recombines TRBV6-5 with TRBJ2-7; 7 bases align to TRBD1. CDR1 and CDR2 from the germline V gene are MNHEY and SVGAGI. The CDR3 totals 14 residues. Trimming at V came to 6 bases and at J to 2 bases, leaving 7 bases not matched to a gene. CDR3 DNA sequence: TGTGCCAGCAGCCAGACAGGGATGGCCTACGAGCAGTACTTC. Its translation: CASSQTGMAYEQYF.